This T cell receptor beta chain came from a study of beta chain features in type 1 diabetes. Study-level background: Examination spanned approximately 110 million sorted cells from all samples.

TCRB transcripts that were expressed got sequenced, as all of the isolated RNA had been reverse transcribed. The average output of naive, central memory and regulatory T cell samples was approximately 3.7 million reads. TCRdb's copy holds only in-frame clones and misses some; the assay was immunoSEQ multiplex PCR. The sample has roughly 51,000 clones; approximately 52% are singletons. Between the trimmed V and J ends, which lost 0 bases and 4 bases, there was a span of 9 bases. CDR3 length: 14 amino acids. Germline CDR1 and CDR2: MGHRA and YSYEKL. Only a few counts were recorded for this clone. Its antigen remains unidentified. Regarding the study as a whole: Patients showed naive, central memory and Treg TCRB repertoires that appeared more similar than those of healthy donors. Type 1 diabetes patients showed a moderate but significant shortening of TCRB CDR3s in all four CD4+ subsets.

This TCR came from a woman between 40 and 50 years old with type 1 diabetes. J is TRBJ1-2 and V is TRBV4-1; D unresolved. The sequenced material came from Tregs from blood. The CDR3 sequence is CASSQDLGSYGYTF. The CDR3, as DNA: TGCGCCAGCAGCCAAGATTTAGGGAGCTATGGCTACACCTTC.